Listed here are 2 T cell receptor beta chains from one sample, sequenced in a study of cytomegalovirus exposure and HLA in healthy donors. Vbeta (60) and Jbeta (13) primers were used in the PCR. Sequencing used immunoSEQ multiplex PCR; TCRdb keeps in-frame clones, though not all of them. The sample includes approximately 120,000 clones, roughly 76% of them seen just once. Sequencing was carried out using PBMCs. The receptors here all came from a woman aged 55-69 years in good health and CMV-seropositive.

This sequence joins TRBV6-5 and TRBJ2-3; D call uncertain. Germline V gene sequence: CDR1 MNHEY, CDR2 SVGAGI. The ends were cut back, 5 bases at V and 3 bases at J, with 15 bases in the middle. This CDR3 spans 15 amino acids. The CDR3 spells CASSTFKRPTDTQYF. CDR3 bases: TGTGCCAGCAGTACCTTCAAGAGGCCTACAGATACGCAGTATTTT.

This chain uses TRBV18 with TRBJ2-1; a possible D gene is TRBD2 (5 bases). Between the trimmed V and J ends, which lost 3 bases and 9 bases, there was a span of 12 bases. CDR3 length: 13 amino acids. Germline CDR1 and CDR2: KGHSH and LQKENI. The CDR3 loop reads CASSPERAGEQFF. The CDR3, as DNA: TGTGCCAGCTCACCGGAAAGGGCGGGTGAGCAGTTCTTC.